This T cell receptor (beta chain) is drawn from a study of PD-L1 blockade in urothelial cancer (dated by TCRdb to about 2017). General notes on the study: Therapy was started around 2014 for all patients, and atezolizumab 1,200 mg was administered intravenously every 3 weeks. About 90% of the 29 patients were identified as males with urothelial cancer of bladder origin, and a prior smoking history was reported by 18 of 29 patients. Patients had an ECOG performance status of 0 or 1 and had received between 0 and 3 prior chemotherapy regimens. Blood samples were analyzed at 3 weeks after treatment start (second dose) and at 6 weeks after treatment start. A median of approximately 140,000 T cells and 80,000 to 95,000 unique TCRs was obtained from blood samples, and a median clonality of around 0.08 was observed. The study, an exploratory multi-omic analysis, examined somatic, immune and clinical correlates of response to PD-L1 blockade with atezolizumab in urothelial cancer. TCR sequencing covered pretreatment tumor samples and matched, serially collected peripheral blood taken before and after atezolizumab treatment. Durable clinical benefit was defined as progression-free survival longer than 6 months, and TCR features were also tested against progression-free and overall survival. In the same patients, whole exome sequencing and RNA sequencing of pretreatment tumors were performed in addition to TCR sequencing. Durable clinical benefit was achieved by nine patients but not by the remaining 20. Just over 28 patients had pretreatment blood TCR-seq, about 25 had at least one posttreatment blood collection, and about 25 had tumor TCR-seq.

The germline V gene (reference sequence) gives CDR1 as SGHNT and CDR2 as YYREEE. The CDR3 measures 16 amino acids from cysteine to phenylalanine. Only CDR3 DNA remains: 48 bases, in frame from the first base. Concerning this clone: Its recognized antigen is unknown. One end of the junction does not line up with germline, which may come from a read error.

The cohort comprised 25 to 35 patients with locally advanced or metastatic urothelial carcinoma treated at Memorial Sloan Kettering on a trial protocol. Peripheral blood mononuclear cells were collected pretreatment and during treatment, with between 1 and 8 total time points obtained per patient. The Qiagen DNeasy Blood extraction kit was used to purify genomic DNA from total PBMCs and from tumor samples. PBMCs were collected pretreatment and during treatment, and were isolated and stored as previously described. Synthetic TCR analog templates were spiked into each PCR so that absolute template abundance could be estimated from read counts. Using the immunoSEQ assay, TCRbeta CDR3 regions were amplified from genomic DNA with bias-controlled V and J gene primers. Rearranged TCRbeta segments were sequenced at approximately 20X coverage. In the source study's methods: Sequencing errors were corrected by clustering and CDR3s were annotated against IMGT to assign V, D and J genes. Downstream analyses used only productive TCRbeta rearrangements, leaving out any out-of-frame or stop-codon sequences. Clonality was calculated as one minus the Shannon entropy normalized by the log of the number of unique productive sequences. Clones differing between time points or between blood and tumor were identified by Fisher's exact test with Benjamini-Hochberg correction at adjusted p below 0.01. The table was pulled from immuneACCESS by TCRdb, which kept in-frame rearrangements only. Such tables lose some clones; where checked, under half of the loss comes from unresolved V genes, and the rest has no known cause. The V and J calls and clone size are taken from that table; D and trimming were inferred from the DNA. The table for this sample lists tens of thousands of clones; 80% to 85% of them were counted only once. Around 9.6% of the sample lies in the top ten.

Study-wide conclusions, independent of this receptor: A pretreatment peripheral blood TCR clonality below the median was linked to improved progression-free and overall survival. Because the sample size was small (n ≈ 27) and many exploratory analyses were performed, the results are intended to be hypothesis-generating. At 3 weeks after the start of treatment, tumor-associated TCR clones in peripheral blood had expanded more in patients with durable benefit (n ≈ 24, p = 0.022).

The input for sequencing was PBMCs, taken around atezolizumab (anti-PD-L1) treatment. The rearrangement joined TRBV5-4 to TRBJ1-1, with the identity of the D gene unclear. This TCR was sampled from a man between 65 and 79 years old with urothelial cancer. CDR3 sequence: CASSLDLSGMNTEAFF. The sequenced DNA: TGTGCCAGCAGTTTGGACTTGTCGGGGATGAACACTGAAGCTTTCTTT. Full variable domain (CDR3 extended with the reference TRBV5-4 and TRBJ1-1 proteins): ETGVTQSPTHLIKTRGQQVTLRCSSQSGHNTVSWYQQALGQGPQFIFQYYREEENGRGNFPPRFSGLQFPNYSSELNVNALELDDSALYLCASSLDLSGMNTEAFFGQGTRLTVV.